This passage covers 28 T cell receptor beta chains from one sample sequenced in a study of regulatory T cells in long-lasting Graves disease. Time point: newly diagnosed GD, antithyroid drugs for less than 3 months. PBMC-derived RNA was used for the TCR library. Through Arm-PCR of CDR3 regions and iRepertoire HTBI primers, TCR beta libraries were built. TCRdb used MiXCR to reprocess the multiplex PCR reads, holding one entry per CDR3 protein. The repertoire includes around 320,000 distinct CDR3 sequences, approximately 15% of them detected once, and 30% sits in the top ten. These sequences were also reported in another study, on T cells in Graves' hyperthyroidism and ophthalmopathy.

The sequencing here drew on peripheral blood mononuclear cells (PBMCs), taken at new diagnosis, from a patient treated with antithyroid drugs. The receptors stem from a man aged 35-49 years with Graves disease.

The chain has TRBV20-1 and TRBJ2-3; 10 bases are shared with TRBD2. CDR1 and CDR2 (germline): DFQATT, SNEGSKA (reference sequence). This CDR3 contains 15 residues. V gave up 1 base and J gave up 4 bases; unmatched junction bases: 5. The CDR3 DNA follows: TGCAGTGCTAGAGGGCTAGCGGGGGTTCCAGATACGCAGTATTTT. Translation gives CSARGLAGVPDTQYF.

At least ten counts were recorded for this clonotype. V is TRBV20-1 and J is TRBJ1-5; D is perhaps TRBD1 (6 bases). V lost 5 bases and J lost 1, with 9 bases in between. The germline V gene encodes CDR1 DFQATT and CDR2 SNEGSKA (reference sequence). The CDR3 has 13 amino acids. The CDR3 DNA follows: TGCAGTGCTCCTACAGGGAGCAATCAGCCCCAGCATTTT. It encodes CSAPTGSNQPQHF.

This clonotype was recorded only once. This chain links TRBV27 with TRBJ2-7; no firm D call. CDR1 and CDR2 (germline): MNHEY, SMNVEV (reference sequence). The CDR3 extends over 12 amino acids. V was trimmed by 4 bases and J by 2 bases, leaving 6 bases between them. The CDR3 DNA reads as TGTGCCAGCAGTTCCAAAACCTACGAGCAGTACTTC. This gives the protein CASSSKTYEQYF.

The chain combines TRBV24-1 with TRBJ2-3; the match to TRBD1 covers 8 bases. V lost 3 bases, J lost 1 base, and 14 bases stayed unmatched. This CDR3 is built from 19 residues. CDR1 and CDR2 (germline): KGHDR, SFDVKD. The CDR3 nucleotides are TGTGCCACCAGTGATCCAGGGACAGGTTGGAAGGGAGGCACAGATACGCAGTATTTT. Translating it yields CATSDPGTGWKGGTDTQYF.

The V call is TRBV24-1, the J call TRBJ2-3; D remains unclear. Germline V gene data show CDR1 as KGHDR and CDR2 as SFDVKD. The CDR3 length is 14 residues. Trimming took off 0 bases at V and 4 bases at J, with 7 bases between the two ends. This chain's CDR3 is CATSDLGPADTQYF. CDR3 nucleotides: TGTGCCACCAGTGATTTGGGCCCCGCAGATACGCAGTATTTT.

The chain uses TRBV13 and TRBJ2-2; D possibly corresponds to TRBD2 (5 bases). Per germline, CDR1 PRHDT and CDR2 FYEKMQ (reference sequence). The V and J ends lost 5 bases and 6 bases respectively, with 13 bases between them. The length of the CDR3 is 14 residues. In DNA form, the CDR3 reads TGTGCCAGCAGCGTAACTAGTTCCCCCGGGGAGCTGTTTTTT. This translates into CASSVTSSPGELFF.

This clonotype was found a few times. The rearrangement joins TRBV19 to TRBJ2-1; 8 bases are shared with TRBD2. V shed 1 base, J shed 0 bases, and the junction held 11 bases outside the gene matches. The CDR3 totals 19 residues. The germline gives CDR1 LNHDA, CDR2 SQIVND (reference sequence). CDR3: CASSIALRAGAHSYNEQFF. CDR3 bases: TGTGCCAGTAGTATAGCCCTCAGAGCGGGGGCTCACTCCTACAATGAGCAGTTCTTC.

The chain employs TRBV29-1 and TRBJ2-1; TRBD1 matches 8 bases. V lost 1 base to trimming and J lost 2 bases; unmatched junction nucleotides: 7. This CDR3 region has 16 residues. The germline V gene encodes CDR1 SQVTM and CDR2 ANQGSEA. The CDR3 protein is CSVEVGDRITYNEQFF. In DNA form, the CDR3 reads TGCAGCGTTGAAGTCGGGGACAGGATCACCTACAATGAGCAGTTCTTC.

This clonotype was counted between two and nine times. The chain is built from TRBV20-1 and TRBJ1-1; D is undetermined. Germline values: CDR1 DFQATT, CDR2 SNEGSKA (reference sequence). The CDR3 has 13 amino acids. Trimming shortened V by 3 bases and J by 4 bases, and 12 bases separated the two germline ends. CDR3 region: CSASLGKGTEAFF. The CDR3 DNA sequence: TGCAGTGCTAGTTTGGGCAAGGGCACTGAAGCTTTCTTT.

This clonotype has at least ten counts. The rearrangement joins TRBV7-9 to TRBJ2-5, with TRBD1 identical over 9 bases. Germline values: CDR1 SEHNR, CDR2 FQNEAQ (reference sequence). The CDR3 contains 15 residues. Unmatched junction bases numbered 9, after V lost 5 bases and J lost 5 bases. The CDR3 spells CASSKRDRDRETQYF. CDR3 DNA sequence: TGTGCCAGCAGCAAACGGGACAGGGATCGGGAGACCCAGTACTTC. The full variable domain, completed using reference TRBV7-9 and TRBJ2-5, is DTGVSQNPRHKITKRGQNVTFRCDPISEHNRLYWYRQTLGQGPEFLTYFQNEAQLEKSRLLSDRFSAERPKGSFSTLEIQRTEQGDSAMYLCASSKRDRDRETQYFGPGTRLLVL.

This clonotype came up many times. The chain links TRBV18 to TRBJ2-5; 11 nucleotides agree with TRBD1. In germline, CDR1 is KGHSH, CDR2 LQKENI. The length of the CDR3 is 15 residues. With 3 bases clipped from V and 4 bases from J, the junction kept 4 bases outside the gene matches. This CDR3 is CASSPGTGGRETQYF. CDR3 nucleotide sequence: TGTGCCAGCTCACCCGGGACAGGGGGAAGAGAGACCCAGTACTTC. The full variable domain, with the rest looked up from reference TRBV18 and TRBJ2-5, is NAGVMQNPRHLVRRRGQEARLRCSPMKGHSHVYWYRQLPEEGLKFMVYLQKENIIDESGMPKERFSAEFPKEGPSILRIQQVVRGDSAAYFCASSPGTGGRETQYFGPGTRLLVL.

The chain has TRBV6-1 and TRBJ2-7, with 9 bases that match TRBD2. V was pared by 4 bases and J by 0 bases, with 4 bases of the junction left unmatched. This CDR3 region has 15 residues. Looked up from germline, CDR1 is MNHNS and CDR2 is SASEGT. Written as DNA, the CDR3 is TGTGCCAGCAGTGCCGCTAGCGGGGTCTCCTACGAGCAGTACTTC. Encoded protein: CASSAASGVSYEQYF.

This clonotype was counted many times. The CDR3 reads CASSLWGEGNEQFF. The CDR3 bases are TGTGCCAGCAGCTTATGGGGGGAGGGCAATGAGCAGTTCTTC. The chain joins TRBV7-8 to TRBJ2-1; 7 bases line up with TRBD2. Germline V gene data show CDR1 as SGHVS and CDR2 as FQNEAQ. V lost 2 bases to trimming and J lost 6 bases; unmatched junction nucleotides: 4. The CDR3 loop spans 14 amino acids.

This clonotype was observed at least ten times. This rearrangement joins TRBV5-1 to TRBJ2-5, with 10 bases matching TRBD2. The germline V gene has CDR1 SGHRS and CDR2 YFSETQ. The CDR3 sequence is 13 residues long. The junction had 0 bases not matched to a gene; V was cut back by 5 bases and J by 2 bases. This CDR3 is CASRAGGQETQYF. CDR3 nucleotide sequence: TGCGCCAGCAGAGCGGGGGGGCAAGAGACCCAGTACTTC.

This clonotype came up many times. This chain connects TRBV27 to TRBJ2-7; D is unclear. The germline V and J ends were trimmed by 2 bases and 7 bases, with 9 bases remaining between them. CDR3 size: 12 residues. Looked up from germline, CDR1 is MNHEY and CDR2 is SMNVEV (reference sequence). CDR3 coding DNA: TGTGCCAGCAGTTTAGTAGGACGGGAGCAGTACTTC. This encodes CASSLVGREQYF.

In this sample, this clonotype turned up a few times. This rearrangement joins TRBV20-1 to TRBJ2-5; no reliable D call. Looked up from germline, CDR1 is DFQATT and CDR2 is SNEGSKA (reference sequence). The CDR3 spans 12 residues. V gave up 1 base and J gave up 2 bases, with 5 bases separating them. CDR3 DNA: TGCAGTGCTAGAGGGGCACAAGAGACCCAGTACTTC. Translated: CSARGAQETQYF.

This clonotype was detected ten times or more. The rearrangement joins TRBV12-3 or TRBV12-4 to TRBJ2-1, with D possibly called TRBD1 or TRBD2 (5 bases each). V lost 6 bases, J lost 12 bases, and 18 bases lay in between. The CDR3 is 13 residues long. CDR3 protein: CASSLDIRGAQFF. CDR3 bases: TGTGCCAGCAGCTTGGACATCCGAGGGGCGCAGTTCTTC.

This clonotype was seen a few times. This chain uses TRBV18 with TRBJ2-1, with D perhaps TRBD1 or TRBD2 (5 bases each). The assigned J gene may be wrong: the sequence end matches TRBJ2-5 better. CDR3 length: 14 amino acids. CDR1 KGHSH and CDR2 LQKENI come from the germline V gene. CDR3 residues: CASAEGGGSETQYF. DNA of the CDR3: TGTGCCAGCGCAGAAGGTGGGGGTAGCGAGACCCAGTACTTC.

This clonotype occurred many times. Compared with germline, one end of the junction differs, possibly owing to a read error. The chain employs TRBV5-1 and TRBJ2-3; D unresolved. There are 13 residues in the CDR3. Looked up from germline, CDR1 is SGHRS and CDR2 is YFSETQ. The CDR3 protein is CASSSGRTDTQYF. CDR3 DNA sequence: TGTGCCAGCAGCTCGGGCCGCACAGATACGCAGTATTTT.

At least ten counts were recorded for this clonotype. The CDR3 reads CASSPSGRGEETQYF. The CDR3 region has the DNA TGTGCCAGCTCACCATCCGGGCGGGGGGAAGAGACCCAGTACTTC. The chain uses TRBV18 and TRBJ2-5; 8 nucleotides match TRBD2. CDR1 is KGHSH and CDR2 is LQKENI in the germline V gene. The trim removed 2 bases at V and 3 bases at J, leaving 5 bases unmatched. This CDR3 region has 15 residues. The full variable domain, rest sourced from reference TRBV18 and TRBJ2-5, is NAGVMQNPRHLVRRRGQEARLRCSPMKGHSHVYWYRQLPEEGLKFMVYLQKENIIDESGMPKERFSAEFPKEGPSILRIQQVVRGDSAAYFCASSPSGRGEETQYFGPGTRLLVL.

This clonotype was counted only a few times. Since the CDR3 does not end with the conserved phenylalanine or tryptophan, this likely comes from a read error. V is TRBV2 and J is TRBJ1-5, with D uncertain. This CDR3 spans 14 amino acids. V shed 6 bases and J shed 3 bases, with 12 bases lying between them. The germline gives CDR1 SNHLY, CDR2 FYNNEI. The CDR3 spells CASSPDGPNQPQHL. CDR3 coding DNA: TGTGCCAGCAGCCCGGACGGCCCCAATCAGCCCCAGCATTTA.

In regard to this clonotype: A far more abundant clone sits one base away, making this likely a read error. J is TRBJ2-7 and V is TRBV28, with 7 positions matching TRBD2. Trimming cost V 5 bases and J 7 bases; bases outside gene matches: 17. The length of the CDR3 is 16 residues. The germline V gene encodes CDR1 MDHEN and CDR2 SYDVKM. The CDR3, as DNA: TGTGCCAGCAGTCAACAGCTAGCGGCCTCCTACAATGAGCAGTACTTC. This gives the protein CASSQQLAASYNEQYF.

This clonotype was counted a few times. This chain connects TRBV2 to TRBJ1-6; a possible D gene is TRBD1 (5 bases). The germline V gene encodes CDR1 SNHLY and CDR2 FYNNEI. The CDR3 contains 12 residues. Trimming cost V 6 bases and J 10 bases, with 10 bases left between them. In DNA form, the CDR3 reads TGTGCCAGCAGAAAGGACACCTCACCCCTCCACTTT. It specifies CASRKDTSPLHF.

The chain is built from TRBV29-1 and TRBJ1-2, with D perhaps TRBD1 (5 bases). Deletions cut 7 bases from V and 7 bases from J, with 16 bases between. This CDR3 comprises 12 residues. CDR1 is SQVTM and CDR2 is ANQGSEA in the germline V gene. The CDR3 sequence: CSAGKGEVGYTF. For the CDR3, the DNA is TGCAGCGCGGGTAAAGGGGAGGTTGGCTACACCTTC.

The sample holds many counts of this clonotype. This chain connects TRBV7-8 to TRBJ2-5, with TRBD2 identical over 8 bases. Germline V CDR1 and CDR2: SGHVS, FQNEAQ. Trimming removed 1 base from V and 4 bases from J; junction bases left unmatched: 11. The CDR3 consists of 17 residues. The CDR3 sequence: CASSLEPGGTRPETQYF. The CDR3 nucleotides read TGTGCCAGCAGCTTAGAGCCCGGGGGGACTAGACCAGAGACCCAGTACTTC.

This clonotype was counted many times. The genes are TRBV11-2 and TRBJ1-5; D remains unclear. Trimming removed 0 bases from V and 7 bases from J, with 10 bases in between. The germline gives CDR1 SGHAT, CDR2 FQNNGV. This CDR3 has 14 residues. CDR3 bases: TGTGCCAGCAGCTTAGACCGGGTAGGGCAGCCCCAGCATTTT. Protein sequence: CASSLDRVGQPQHF. Based on the CDR3 plus reference TRBV11-2 and TRBJ1-5, the full variable domain is EAGVAQSPRYKIIEKRQSVAFWCNPISGHATLYWYQQILGQGPKLLIQFQNNGVVDDSQLPKDRFSAERLKGVDSTLKIQPAKLEDSAVYLCASSLDRVGQPQHFGDGTRLSIL.

The V gene is TRBV7-2, the J gene TRBJ1-5; TRBD1 is a possible D gene (6 bases). V was clipped by 3 bases and J by 1 base, with 10 bases between them. Germline CDR1 and CDR2: SGHTA and FQGNSA. The CDR3 runs 15 residues. CDR3 in DNA: TGTGCCAGCAGCTTGGACAGTCGAAGCAATCAGCCCCAGCATTTT. Its translation: CASSLDSRSNQPQHF.

In its sample, this clonotype was seen many times. The chain uses TRBV28 and TRBJ2-1, with D maybe TRBD1 (8 bases). Trimming took 7 bases from V and 7 from J, leaving 11 bases between them. CDR3 size: 12 residues. Germline V gene lookup returns CDR1 MDHEN and CDR2 SYDVKM. The DNA of the CDR3 is TGTGCCAGCAACAGGGGGGGGAATGAGCAGTTCTTC. Its protein product is CASNRGGNEQFF.